These 27 T cell receptor beta chains were sequenced from one sample in a study of response to subunit inactivated influenza vaccine. One entry per CDR3 protein results from TCRdb running MiXCR on the RT-PCR reads. The table shows hundreds of thousands of distinct CDR3 sequences, with roughly 12% occurring only once. Sequencing used PBMCs from blood, obtained on the day of vaccination. Every receptor here comes from a man between 50 and 59 years old who received an inactivated influenza vaccine.

The chain combines TRBV3-1 with TRBJ2-2; D is ambiguous. Germline CDR1 and CDR2: LGHDT and YNNKEL (reference sequence). V was trimmed by 3 bases and J by 4 bases, leaving 9 bases between them. The CDR3 runs to 14 residues. The CDR3 DNA follows: TGTGCCAGCAGCCAGTATGGGTTCACCGGGGAGCTGTTTTTT. Encoded protein: CASSQYGFTGELFF.

This clonotype was seen once. V usage is TRBV7-8 and J usage is TRBJ2-3, with 10 bases lining up with TRBD1. This CDR3 has 17 residues. From germline, CDR1 is SGHVS and CDR2 FQNEAQ. The J segment lost 2 bases and the V segment lost 5 bases, leaving 10 bases of the junction unmatched. CDR3 nucleotide sequence: TGTGCCAGCAGCCCCCATCGGGACAGGGGTGCCACAGATACGCAGTATTTT. It codes for CASSPHRDRGATDTQYF.

This clonotype was picked up a small number of times. This chain joins TRBV12-3 or TRBV12-4 and TRBJ1-5; no reliable D call. There are 13 residues in the CDR3. The germline V and J ends were trimmed by 6 bases and 3 bases, with 9 bases remaining between them. CDR3 nucleotides: TGTGCCAGCAGGGCGGAGTACAATCAGCCCCAGCATTTT. Protein product: CASRAEYNQPQHF.

In its sample, this clonotype was seen a few times. The rearrangement joins TRBV7-9 to TRBJ2-7; TRBD1 matches 7 bases. Germline CDR1 is SEHNR and CDR2 is FQNEAQ (reference sequence). After removal of 5 bases from V and 0 bases from J, the junction contained 4 bases not matched to a gene. There are 14 residues in the CDR3. CDR3 sequence (DNA): TGTGCCAGCAGCGATAGGGGGCACTCCTACGAGCAGTACTTC. Encoded protein: CASSDRGHSYEQYF. Using reference TRBV7-9 and TRBJ2-7 for the parts outside the CDR3, the full variable domain is DTGVSQNPRHKITKRGQNVTFRCDPISEHNRLYWYRQTLGQGPEFLTYFQNEAQLEKSRLLSDRFSAERPKGSFSTLEIQRTEQGDSAMYLCASSDRGHSYEQYFGPGTRLTVT.

The table lists this clonotype with a few counts. This chain joins TRBV3-1 and TRBJ1-1, with D unclear. CDR1 and CDR2 from the germline V gene are LGHDT and YNNKEL (reference sequence). The CDR3 consists of 13 residues. The ends were cut back, 5 bases at V and 5 bases at J, with 12 bases in the middle. CDR3 sequence: CASSYLTGTEAFF. CDR3 in DNA: TGTGCCAGCAGCTATCTGACGGGAACTGAAGCTTTCTTT.

This clonotype was seen a handful of times. The chain combines TRBV20-1 with TRBJ2-3; no definite D call. CDR3 length: 15 amino acids. Trimming pared 5 bases from V and 5 bases from J, leaving 20 bases between. Germline loops: CDR1 DFQATT, CDR2 SNEGSKA (reference sequence). Here the CDR3 DNA reads TGCAGTGCTGGACCACAACTTAACAGTGGAGATACGCAGTATTTT. This gives the protein CSAGPQLNSGDTQYF.

The chain employs TRBV20-1 and TRBJ1-6, with 7 bases lining up with TRBD1. This CDR3 region has 14 residues. Looked up from germline, CDR1 is DFQATT and CDR2 is SNEGSKA (reference sequence). V was clipped by 2 bases and J by 9 bases; unmatched bases: 7. This CDR3 reads CSARRDSNSSPLHF. The CDR3 region has the DNA TGCAGTGCTAGACGGGACAGCAATAGTTCACCCCTCCACTTT.

The sample holds many counts of this clonotype. The chain links TRBV7-9 to TRBJ2-1; D is perhaps TRBD1 (6 bases). Germline V gives CDR1 SEHNR, CDR2 FQNEAQ (reference sequence). The length of the CDR3 is 16 residues. V was trimmed by 5 bases and J by 4 bases, leaving 18 bases between them. The CDR3 is CASSPVAGTRYNEQFF. In DNA form, the CDR3 reads TGTGCCAGCAGCCCGGTGGCCGGGACACGGTACAATGAGCAGTTCTTC.

In this sample, this clonotype turned up a few times. J is TRBJ1-6 and V is TRBV5-1, with 12 bases identical to TRBD1. CDR3 length equals 18 residues. Trimming removed 4 bases from V and 0 bases from J; junction bases left unmatched: 5. Germline V CDR1 and CDR2: SGHRS, YFSETQ. CDR3 DNA: TGCGCCAGCAGCCTGGGACAGGGGGCCAGCTCCTATAATTCACCCCTCCACTTT. The encoded protein is CASSLGQGASSYNSPLHF. Filled out from reference TRBV5-1 and TRBJ1-6, the complete variable domain reads KAGVTQTPRYLIKTRGQQVTLSCSPISGHRSVSWYQQTPGQGLQFLFEYFSETQRNKGNFPGRFSGRQFSNSRSEMNVSTLELGDSALYLCASSLGQGASSYNSPLHFGNGTRLTVT.

A few counts support this clonotype. The gene calls are TRBV4-2 and TRBJ1-4; TRBD1 aligns across 8 bases. CDR1 is LGHNA and CDR2 is YNFKEQ in the germline V gene. The CDR3 consists of 16 residues. After removal of 0 bases from V and 6 bases from J, the junction contained 6 bases not matched to a gene. CDR3 sequence reads: CASSQDGQGEHEKLFF. CDR3 in DNA: TGTGCCAGCAGCCAAGATGGACAGGGAGAGCATGAAAAACTGTTTTTT.

V is TRBV12-3 or TRBV12-4 and J is TRBJ2-3, with TRBD2 matching 11 bases. The length of the CDR3 is 16 residues. J gave up 0 bases and V 2 bases, and 1 base lay outside the gene matches. The CDR3 DNA reads as TGTGCCAGCAGTTTACCTAGCGGGGGGAGCACAGATACGCAGTATTTT. Translation gives CASSLPSGGSTDTQYF.

For the CDR3, the DNA is TGCAGTGCTAGAGCTGGGACAGGGGGCTTTGAGACCCAGTACTTC. This translates into CSARAGTGGFETQYF. The V and J genes are TRBV20-1 and TRBJ2-5, with TRBD1 matching 12 bases. Germline CDR1 DFQATT, CDR2 SNEGSKA (reference sequence). V lost 1 base to trimming and J lost 5 bases; unmatched junction nucleotides: 5. This CDR3 comprises 15 residues.

A few counts support this clonotype. The CDR3 sequence: CASSHPRRSYNEQFF. CDR3 coding DNA: TGCGCCAGCAGCCATCCGCGCCGATCCTACAATGAGCAGTTCTTC. The V and J genes are TRBV4-1 and TRBJ2-1; D gene unclear. The germline V gene has CDR1 MGHRA and CDR2 YSYEKL. Trimming took 3 bases from V and 1 from J, leaving 10 bases between them. This CDR3 region has 15 residues.

This clonotype occurred many times. The gene calls are TRBV5-1 and TRBJ2-2; TRBD2 matches 10 bases. The junction had 5 bases not matched to a gene; V was cut back by 4 bases and J by 2 bases. Germline loops: CDR1 SGHRS, CDR2 YFSETQ. There are 16 residues in the CDR3. This CDR3 reads CASSAASGGNTGELFF. The CDR3 DNA sequence: TGCGCCAGCAGCGCCGCTAGCGGGGGAAACACCGGGGAGCTGTTTTTT.

The V and J genes are TRBV2 and TRBJ2-7, with D possibly being TRBD1 (5 bases). This CDR3 spans 14 amino acids. Germline lookup yields CDR1 SNHLY and CDR2 FYNNEI. The germline V and J ends were trimmed by 1 base and 0 bases, with 7 bases remaining between them. The CDR3 loop reads CASSEGGLSYEQYF. CDR3 in DNA: TGTGCCAGCAGTGAAGGGGGCCTCTCCTACGAGCAGTACTTC.

This clonotype was seen a few times. The chain couples TRBV9 to TRBJ2-3; a possible D gene is TRBD2 (6 bases). This CDR3 region has 15 residues. V was pared by 4 bases and J by 0 bases, with 12 bases between. Germline assignment: CDR1 SGDLS and CDR2 YYNGEE. The CDR3 DNA reads TGTGCCAGCAGCCTTAGCGGTCTGAGCACAGATACGCAGTATTTT. Translating it yields CASSLSGLSTDTQYF. The variable domain in full, with the rest retrieved from reference TRBV9 and TRBJ2-3, is DSGVTQTPKHLITATGQRVTLRCSPRSGDLSVYWYQQSLDQGLQFLIQYYNGEERAKGNILERFSAQQFPDLHSELNLSSLELGDSALYFCASSLSGLSTDTQYFGPGTRLTVL.

This sequence joins TRBV20-1 and TRBJ2-1; TRBD2 is a possible D gene (5 bases). Per germline, CDR1 DFQATT and CDR2 SNEGSKA (reference sequence). Trimming shortened V by 3 bases and J by 4 bases, and 19 bases separated the two germline ends. This CDR3 is built from 16 residues. CDR3 sequence reads: CSASGNGGTRYNEQFF. DNA for the CDR3: TGCAGTGCTAGCGGTAACGGAGGCACTAGATACAATGAGCAGTTCTTC.

This clonotype was detected a few times. The chain links TRBV14 to TRBJ2-3, with a tentative D call TRBD1 (5 bases). Trimming took off 5 bases at V and 2 bases at J, with 14 bases between the two ends. Germline CDR1 and CDR2: SGHDN and FVKESK. This CDR3 has 15 amino acids. The CDR3: CASSYLGPDTDTQYF. CDR3 DNA: TGTGCCAGCAGCTACCTGGGGCCCGACACAGATACGCAGTATTTT.

This clonotype has only a few counts. The chain links TRBV24-1 to TRBJ2-3; the match to TRBD2 covers 9 bases. Germline V gene sequence: CDR1 KGHDR, CDR2 SFDVKD. The CDR3 sequence is 16 residues long. V lost 4 bases to trimming and J lost 5 bases; unmatched junction nucleotides: 9. This CDR3 reads CATSDPWAGGQDTQYF. CDR3 nucleotide sequence: TGTGCCACCAGTGACCCGTGGGCGGGGGGGCAAGATACGCAGTATTTT.

V is TRBV15 and J is TRBJ2-7; tentatively, D is TRBD1 (5 bases). V dropped 1 base and J dropped 8 bases, with 15 bases sitting between them. The germline CDR1 and CDR2 sequences are LNHNV and YYDKDF (reference sequence). The CDR3 spans 14 residues. This CDR3 reads CATSRVTGNTKQYF. The CDR3 DNA reads as TGTGCCACCAGCAGAGTTACAGGCAATACGAAGCAGTACTTC.

Notes on this clonotype: A much larger clone lies one base from this, so it may be a read error. The chain joins TRBV2 to TRBJ1-6; D call uncertain. Germline V gene data show CDR1 as SNHLY and CDR2 as FYNNEI. The CDR3 is 15 residues long. The chain's CDR3 is CASSEEETYNSPLDF. In DNA, the CDR3 is TGTGCCAGCAGTGAGGAGGAGACCTATAATTCACCCCTCGACTTT.

A single count supports this clonotype. V gene TRBV19 combines with J gene TRBJ1-5, with TRBD1 as a possible D gene (5 bases). The V and J ends lost 4 bases and 3 bases respectively, with 13 bases between them. CDR3 size: 15 residues. CDR1 and CDR2 from the germline V gene are LNHDA and SQIVND (reference sequence). CDR3 loop: CASSTQGPDNQPQHF. Here the CDR3 DNA reads TGTGCCAGTAGTACTCAGGGTCCTGACAATCAGCCCCAGCATTTT.

This clonotype was detected a few times. The genes are TRBV20-1 and TRBJ2-5; possibly TRBD1 for D (5 bases). The CDR3 has 15 residues. Germline V gene data show CDR1 as DFQATT and CDR2 as SNEGSKA (reference sequence). Between the trimmed V and J ends, which lost 5 bases and 4 bases, there was a span of 20 bases. The CDR3 nucleotides read TGCAGTGCTTTAGTGACCAGGGATATGCTAGAGACCCAGTACTTC. Its translation: CSALVTRDMLETQYF.

In its sample, this clonotype was seen many times. In DNA form, the CDR3 reads TGCAGCGTGGCCGGGACAGGGGGCCTAGTTGCCTACGAGCAGTACTTC. It specifies CSVAGTGGLVAYEQYF. The genes are TRBV29-1 and TRBJ2-7, with 12 nucleotides matching TRBD1. CDR3 size: 16 residues. From germline, CDR1 is SQVTM and CDR2 ANQGSEA. The junction had 11 bases not matched to a gene; V was cut back by 6 bases and J by 2 bases.

This clonotype was recorded a few times. The chain combines TRBV29-1 with TRBJ2-7; D may be TRBD1 (6 bases). V lost 1 base to trimming and J lost 5 bases, with 9 bases between them. This CDR3 region has 12 residues. Germline lookup yields CDR1 SQVTM and CDR2 ANQGSEA. CDR3 residues: CSVEGQGNEQYF. CDR3 bases: TGCAGCGTTGAAGGTCAGGGGAACGAGCAGTACTTC.

This clonotype was detected a few times. The V call is TRBV7-9, the J call TRBJ2-5; 16 bases line up with TRBD2. Germline lookup yields CDR1 SEHNR and CDR2 FQNEAQ (reference sequence). V shed 8 bases and J 5 bases; nucleotides not matched to a gene: 11. The CDR3 is made up of 17 amino acids. The CDR3 DNA sequence: TGTGCCAGCGAAACCGGGACTAGCGGGAGGGCCGGTGAGACCCAGTACTTC. Translation gives CASETGTSGRAGETQYF.

The genes are TRBV25-1 and TRBJ1-1; D gene unclear. The germline V gene encodes CDR1 MGHDK and CDR2 SYGVNS. The CDR3 has 13 residues. V was shortened by 7 bases and J by 2 bases, with 11 bases between the two germline ends. As DNA, the CDR3 is TGTGCCAGCACCGAGGCATTCAACACTGAAGCTTTCTTT. As protein: CASTEAFNTEAFF.